The following is a T cell receptor (beta chain) sequence with its context. Which antigen it targets is not known. Within one base of it there is no much larger clone, and no base qualities were kept. The data were obtained in a study of blood T cell repertoires in COVID-19 (dated by TCRdb to 2020 to 2022). Study-level background: Collaborator samples came from the United States, Italy and Spain and covered acute and convalescent phases of COVID-19. The material from the prospective study consisted of cDNA or gDNA derived from T cells, B-cell-depleted T cells, or PBMCs. Deeply sampled blood TCRbeta repertoires from subjects exposed to, actively infected with, or recovered from COVID-19 were included in the dataset. The repertoires were made available in a free public database intended to serve as a resource for research on the immune response to SARS-CoV-2. Samples came from the ongoing ImmuneRACE study (first 160 participants) plus 1,254 subjects from 6 global collaborators. Sample metadata almost always included a de-identified subject ID, COVID-19 status, age in years and sex. Where available, HLA class I and class II types were taken from metadata supplied by the sample provider and were not determined by assay-based typing.

TCRbeta CDR3 regions were amplified from genomic DNA by means of the immunoSEQ Assay, a bias-controlled multiplex PCR. As for the original processing: The number of nucleated cells in each sample was estimated by amplification of reference gene primers within the assay. To quantify the absolute abundance of each unique TCRbeta CDR3 rearrangement, sequence reads were collapsed and filtered. For each sample, productive Simpson clonality was calculated by taking the square root of Simpson's diversity index across productive rearrangements. TCRdb took this table from immuneACCESS and kept in-frame rearrangements with V and J called. Such tables lack part of the clones; where checked against another copy, unresolved V genes explain under half of the gap, and the rest is unexplained. Clonal size and the V and J genes are those of that table, whereas D and trimming came from the DNA. The sample contains about 250,000 clones, approximately 84% of them found a single time. Around 4.4% of the sample goes to the ten largest clones.

The collaborating institutions used their own protocols to collect whole blood in K2EDTA tubes. For TCRbeta analysis, collaborators shipped samples as frozen whole blood, isolated PBMCs, or DNA extracted from either of those sample types. From the germline V gene, CDR1 is SGHNT and CDR2 is YENEEA. Trimming takes 1 base off V and 3 bases off J; junction bases not matched to a gene: 5. The CDR3, cysteine through phenylalanine, is 15 amino acids long. The sequence is cut down to CDR3 DNA, 45 bases in frame from base 1. Study-wide findings and limitations: The amount of clinical and demographic metadata varied by source and participant and was provided uncurated.

The rearranged segments are TRBV11-3 and TRBJ2-7, and 8 junction bases match TRBD1. The sequence was obtained from a man aged 50 to 60 with active or convalescent COVID-19. The sequenced sample consisted of peripheral blood. The encoded CDR3 is CASSLGGQGDYEQYF. The nucleotide sequence reads TGTGCCAGCAGCTTAGGAGGACAGGGTGACTACGAGCAGTACTTC.